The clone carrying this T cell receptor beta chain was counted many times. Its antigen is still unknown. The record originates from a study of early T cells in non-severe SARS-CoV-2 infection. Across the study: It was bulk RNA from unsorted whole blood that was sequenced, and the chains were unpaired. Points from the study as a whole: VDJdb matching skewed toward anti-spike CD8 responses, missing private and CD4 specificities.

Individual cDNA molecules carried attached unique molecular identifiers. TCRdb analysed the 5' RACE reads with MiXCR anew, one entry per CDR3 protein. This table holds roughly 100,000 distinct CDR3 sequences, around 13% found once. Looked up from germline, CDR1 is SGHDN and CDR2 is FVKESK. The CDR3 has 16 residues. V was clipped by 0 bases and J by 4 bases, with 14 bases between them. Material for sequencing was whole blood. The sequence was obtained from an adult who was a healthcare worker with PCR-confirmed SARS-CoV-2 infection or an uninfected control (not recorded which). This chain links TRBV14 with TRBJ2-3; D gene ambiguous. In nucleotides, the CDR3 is TGTGCCAGCAGCCAAGATCCCCGGGTTATGGCAGATACGCAGTATTTT. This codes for CASSQDPRVMADTQYF.